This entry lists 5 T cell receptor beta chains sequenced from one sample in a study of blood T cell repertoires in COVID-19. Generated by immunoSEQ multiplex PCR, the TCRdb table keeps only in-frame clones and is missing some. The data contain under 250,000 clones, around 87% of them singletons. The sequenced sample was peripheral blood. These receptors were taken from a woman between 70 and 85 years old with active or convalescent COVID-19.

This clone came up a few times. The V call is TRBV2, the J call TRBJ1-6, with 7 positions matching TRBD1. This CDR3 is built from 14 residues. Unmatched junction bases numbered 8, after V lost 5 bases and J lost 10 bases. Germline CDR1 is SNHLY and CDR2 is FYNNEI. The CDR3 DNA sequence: TGTGCCAGCAGTACCGGGACAGATAGCTCACCCCTCCACTTT. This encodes CASSTGTDSSPLHF.

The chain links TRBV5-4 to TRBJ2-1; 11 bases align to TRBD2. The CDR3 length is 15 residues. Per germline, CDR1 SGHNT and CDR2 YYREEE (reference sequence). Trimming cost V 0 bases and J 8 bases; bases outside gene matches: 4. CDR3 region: CASSLDFSGGDEQFF. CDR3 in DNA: TGTGCCAGCAGCTTGGATTTTAGCGGGGGGGATGAGCAGTTCTTC.

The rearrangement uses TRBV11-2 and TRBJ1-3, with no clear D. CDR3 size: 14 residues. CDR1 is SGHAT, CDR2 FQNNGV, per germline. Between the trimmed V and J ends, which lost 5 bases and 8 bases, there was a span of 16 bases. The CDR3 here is CASSPGDSRHTIYF. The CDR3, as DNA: TGTGCCAGCAGCCCCGGAGACTCCAGACACACCATATATTTT.

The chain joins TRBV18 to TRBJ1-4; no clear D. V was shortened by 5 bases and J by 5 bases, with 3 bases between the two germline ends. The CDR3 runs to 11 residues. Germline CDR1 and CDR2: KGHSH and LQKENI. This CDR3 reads CASSANEKLFF. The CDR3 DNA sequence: TGTGCCAGCTCAGCGAATGAAAAACTGTTTTTT.

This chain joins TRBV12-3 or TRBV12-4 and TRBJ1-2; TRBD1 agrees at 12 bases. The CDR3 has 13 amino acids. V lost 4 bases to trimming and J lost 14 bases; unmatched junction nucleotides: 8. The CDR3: CASSSGTGGAETF. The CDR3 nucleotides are TGTGCCAGCAGTTCAGGGACAGGGGGCGCAGAAACCTTC.